The sequence of this TCR beta chain was determined in a study of a mutant IDH1 vaccine in newly diagnosed glioma. Study-level information: Earlier therapy was either radiotherapy, temozolomide, or both, and most got both.

The V end was cut by 6 bases, the J end by 8 bases, with 17 bases between. Germline V gene data show CDR1 as SGHNT and CDR2 as YYREEE (reference sequence). The CDR3 loop spans 13 amino acids. Time point here: baseline, week 1 (first vaccination visit). Treatment defined: pre-vaccination baseline after standard-of-care therapy. Study conclusions and caveats: Changes in the top peripheral T cell clonotypes seemingly had no bearing on pseudoprogression.

Of note for this clone: What it binds is not known.

Assay used: immunoSEQ multiplex PCR; TCRdb lists only in-frame clones, some missing. Among tens of thousands of clones listed, about 80% were seen once. The clonotype was recovered from a man aged 35 to 55 with glioma. Some clones in this sample may be carry-over from other donors' samples. The chain has TRBV5-4 and TRBJ1-1, with D possibly TRBD1 on 6 matching bases. The sample consisted of PBMCs, taken from a glioma patient treated with radiotherapy, temozolomide or both. CDR3 nucleotide sequence: TGTGCCAGCAAAAAAGCGGGGGGCGGGGAAGCTTTCTTT. Protein: CASKKAGGGEAFF.